The rows below give T cell receptor beta chains drawn from one sample of a study of OX40 agonist ivuxolimab in advanced cancers. Clones were sequenced by immunoSEQ multiplex PCR, and TCRdb holds only the in-frame ones, with some missing. This table has 77,000 or so clones, roughly 91% appearing once. The source material was CD4+ or CD8+ T cells sorted from blood, sampled in a trial of the OX40 agonist ivuxolimab. Receptor source: an adult with an advanced solid tumor such as melanoma, head and neck, liver or kidney cancer. Each CDR3 is given with its conserved first and last residue. The order of the fields is V gene, CDR3 protein.

>TRBV27
CASSTDQNTGELFF
>TRBV7-9
CASSPGQLETQYF
>TRBV19
CASSMDRDLSGYTF
>TRBV18
CASSQRQGRDTEAFF
>TRBV28
CASKTGVGQPQHF
>TRBV18
CASSLGHYIDEQFF
>TRBV5-4
CASTPESGIGGETQYF
>TRBV19
CASSRGGPVYEQYF
>TRBV7-2
CASSPTTDTQYF
>TRBV7-9
CASSRGQFRDTIYF
>TRBV7-3
CASSLGGSDTQYF
>TRBV6-1
CASSVVGTGDATNEKLFF
>TRBV5-1
CASSFSAANTGELFF
>TRBV11-2
CASSLNGAGYSNQPQHF
>TRBV19
CASSTQSDTQYF
>TRBV2
CASRQEQETQYF
>TRBV18
CASSPPLQGDNSPLHF
>TRBV19
CASSRQDSYEQYF
>TRBV25-1
CASSGGANTGELFF
>TRBV5-8
CASRPSFRQDEQFF
>TRBV6-5
CASSYSGTPGELFF
>TRBV5-1
CASSAWTGTNEQFF
>TRBV5-1
CASSSGTGSDNEQFF
>TRBV5-1
CASSLDRGDGELFF